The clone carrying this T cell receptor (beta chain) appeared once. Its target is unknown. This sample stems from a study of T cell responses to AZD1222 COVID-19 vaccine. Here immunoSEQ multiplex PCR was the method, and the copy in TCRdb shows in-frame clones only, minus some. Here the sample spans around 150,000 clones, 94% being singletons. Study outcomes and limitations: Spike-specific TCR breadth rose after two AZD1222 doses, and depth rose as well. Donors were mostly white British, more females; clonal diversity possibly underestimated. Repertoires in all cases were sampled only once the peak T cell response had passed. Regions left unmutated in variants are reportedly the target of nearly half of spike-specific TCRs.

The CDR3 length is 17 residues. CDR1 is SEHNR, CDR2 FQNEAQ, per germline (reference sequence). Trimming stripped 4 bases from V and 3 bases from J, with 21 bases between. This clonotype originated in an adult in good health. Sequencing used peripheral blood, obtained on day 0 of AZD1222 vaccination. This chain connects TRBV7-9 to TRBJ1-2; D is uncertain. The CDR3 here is CASSSSPTLWGDYGYTF. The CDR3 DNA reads TGTGCCAGCAGCTCGTCCCCGACACTCTGGGGTGACTATGGCTACACCTTC.